This is a list of T cell receptor beta chains from one sample in a study of beta chain features in type 1 diabetes. TCRdb keeps only in-frame clones here, not all; method: immunoSEQ multiplex PCR. The sample carries some 150,000 clones, 9.5% to 10% recorded once. Material: central memory CD4+ T cells from blood. The source of these receptors is a woman in her forties in good health. Each CDR3 is given with its conserved first and last residue. A D gene is named only where the DNA matches it firmly. A row's size may be missing; if present it is once, few, many or a size class.

j_call: TRBJ1-1
v_call: TRBV9
clone_size: few
d_call: TRBD1
cdr3_nt: TGTGCCAGCAGCGATAATCTTGACAGGGCAAACACTGAAGCTTTCTTT
cdr3_aa: CASSDNLDRANTEAFF

j_call: TRBJ1-1
v_call: TRBV5-1
clone_size: few
d_call: NA
cdr3_nt: TGCGCCAGCAGCTTGCTGGGGCCGGTGGAAACTGAAGCTTTCTTT
cdr3_aa: CASSLLGPVETEAFF

j_call: TRBJ1-6
v_call: TRBV6-5
clone_size: few
d_call: NA
cdr3_nt: TGTGCCAGCAGTTCAGGGAGGGATTCACCCCTCCACTTT
cdr3_aa: CASSSGRDSPLHF

j_call: TRBJ2-1
v_call: TRBV18
clone_size: few
d_call: TRBD1
cdr3_nt: TGTGCCAGCTCACCAAAGGACAGGGCGTCCAATGAGCAGTTCTTC
cdr3_aa: CASSPKDRASNEQFF

j_call: TRBJ2-3
v_call: TRBV9
clone_size: NA
d_call: NA
cdr3_nt: TGTGCCAGCAGCGTAGCCACAGGGAGCACAGATACGCAGTATTTT
cdr3_aa: CASSVATGSTDTQYF

j_call: TRBJ2-3
v_call: TRBV28
clone_size: few
d_call: TRBD2
cdr3_nt: TGTGCCAGCAAAGGTAGCGGGGTCCTCAGCACAGATACGCAGTATTTT
cdr3_aa: CASKGSGVLSTDTQYF

j_call: TRBJ2-5
v_call: TRBV7-9
clone_size: few
d_call: NA
cdr3_nt: TGTGCCAGCAGCTTAGGTCGGGGGGCCCAACTGGTCCAAGAGACCCAGTACTTC
cdr3_aa: CASSLGRGAQLVQETQYF

j_call: TRBJ1-3
v_call: TRBV20-1
clone_size: NA
d_call: NA
cdr3_nt: TGCAGTGCGAGCGGTGGAAACACCATATATTTT
cdr3_aa: CSASGGNTIYF

j_call: TRBJ2-5
v_call: TRBV2
clone_size: NA
d_call: NA
cdr3_nt: TGTGCCAGCAGTCTTCGGCGTGCGGCTGGGCAAGAGACCCAGTACTTC
cdr3_aa: CASSLRRAAGQETQYF

j_call: TRBJ1-1
v_call: TRBV5-1
clone_size: few
d_call: NA
cdr3_nt: TGCGCCAGCAGCTTGGCCTACAGGAACACTGAAGCTTTCTTT
cdr3_aa: CASSLAYRNTEAFF

j_call: TRBJ1-1
v_call: TRBV25-1
clone_size: few
d_call: NA
cdr3_nt: TGTGCCAGCAGTGAAATGACAGTGAACACTGAAGCTTTCTTT
cdr3_aa: CASSEMTVNTEAFF

j_call: TRBJ2-7
v_call: TRBV4-2
clone_size: NA
d_call: TRBD1
cdr3_nt: TGTGCCAGCAGCCCGGACGGACAGGGGAGCTCCTACGAGCAGTACTTC
cdr3_aa: CASSPDGQGSSYEQYF

j_call: TRBJ1-4
v_call: TRBV10-3
clone_size: NA
d_call: NA
cdr3_nt: TGTGCCATCTCTGACCCCCCAGGGGAACTGTTTTTT
cdr3_aa: CAISDPPGELFF

j_call: TRBJ2-7
v_call: TRBV4-3
clone_size: few
d_call: NA
cdr3_nt: TGCGCCAGCAGCCTCTTGGGGAGGAGGGACGAGCAGTACTTC
cdr3_aa: CASSLLGRRDEQYF

j_call: TRBJ2-1
v_call: TRBV14
clone_size: many
d_call: NA
cdr3_nt: TGTGCCAGCAGCCAAGGCAGGGACTGGTACAATGAGCAGTTCTTC
cdr3_aa: CASSQGRDWYNEQFF

j_call: TRBJ1-2
v_call: TRBV19
clone_size: few
d_call: TRBD1
cdr3_nt: TGTGCCAGTAGAGATGGACAGGGATATGGCTACACCTTC
cdr3_aa: CASRDGQGYGYTF

j_call: TRBJ2-3
v_call: TRBV5-1
clone_size: NA
d_call: NA
cdr3_nt: TGCGCCAGCAGCTTGGAGGGGGGGGGCAGCACAGATACGCAGTATTTT
cdr3_aa: CASSLEGGGSTDTQYF

j_call: TRBJ2-7
v_call: TRBV7-8
clone_size: few
d_call: NA
cdr3_nt: TGTGCCAGCAGCCAGAACAGGTACTACGAGCAGTACTTC
cdr3_aa: CASSQNRYYEQYF

j_call: TRBJ1-2
v_call: TRBV11-2
clone_size: many
d_call: TRBD1
cdr3_nt: TGTGCCAGCAGCCCCTCGACAGGGAGGCCTACCTCTTATGGCTACACCTTC
cdr3_aa: CASSPSTGRPTSYGYTF

j_call: TRBJ2-3
v_call: TRBV5-1
clone_size: few
d_call: TRBD2
cdr3_nt: TGCGCCAGCAGCGCCGGACTAGCGGGGGATACGCAGTATTTT
cdr3_aa: CASSAGLAGDTQYF

j_call: TRBJ1-5
v_call: TRBV28
clone_size: few
d_call: TRBD1
cdr3_nt: TGTGCCAGCAGTTTCGGGACAGGGGGCTTGAATCAGCCCCAGCATTTT
cdr3_aa: CASSFGTGGLNQPQHF

j_call: TRBJ1-5
v_call: TRBV6-5
clone_size: few
d_call: NA
cdr3_nt: TGTGCCAGCAGTTTAAGGACAGCCAAAAGCAATCAGCCCCAGCATTTT
cdr3_aa: CASSLRTAKSNQPQHF

j_call: TRBJ1-5
v_call: TRBV5-6
clone_size: few
d_call: NA
cdr3_nt: TGTGCCAGCAGCCGGAGTTGGGAGGACGATCAGCCCCAGCATTTT
cdr3_aa: CASSRSWEDDQPQHF

j_call: TRBJ2-2
v_call: TRBV6-6
clone_size: NA
d_call: TRBD2
cdr3_nt: TGTGCCAGCAGCAATAGCGGGGGGGGCACCGGGGAGCTGTTTTTT
cdr3_aa: CASSNSGGGTGELFF

j_call: TRBJ1-2
v_call: TRBV7-8
clone_size: NA
d_call: TRBD1
cdr3_nt: TGTGCCAGCAGCTTAGGTCCGGTCAGGGGGCGAGGCTACACCTTC
cdr3_aa: CASSLGPVRGRGYTF

j_call: TRBJ2-7
v_call: TRBV6-5
clone_size: few
d_call: NA
cdr3_nt: TGTGCCAGCTATACTTCGGGGACATACGAGCAGTACTTC
cdr3_aa: CASYTSGTYEQYF

j_call: TRBJ2-3
v_call: TRBV29-1
clone_size: NA
d_call: NA
cdr3_nt: TGCAGCGTTCGGACAACTCGGGGCACAGATACGCAGTATTTT
cdr3_aa: CSVRTTRGTDTQYF

j_call: TRBJ1-2
v_call: TRBV7-2
clone_size: NA
d_call: NA
cdr3_nt: TGTGCCAGCAGCATTTCGACGGGAGGCTACACCTTC
cdr3_aa: CASSISTGGYTF

j_call: TRBJ2-3
v_call: TRBV5-1
clone_size: NA
d_call: TRBD2
cdr3_nt: TGCGCCAGCAGCTTGGGCGGGGGAGGCACAGATACGCAGTATTTT
cdr3_aa: CASSLGGGGTDTQYF

j_call: TRBJ1-2
v_call: TRBV7-2
clone_size: few
d_call: TRBD1
cdr3_nt: TGTGCCAGCAGGTTTACAGGGGTTGGAGGCTACACCTTC
cdr3_aa: CASRFTGVGGYTF

j_call: TRBJ1-4
v_call: TRBV25-1
clone_size: many
d_call: TRBD1
cdr3_nt: TGTGCCAGCAGTCCCGGGACAGGGTTTGTTTTGGGAAAACTGTTTTTT
cdr3_aa: CASSPGTGFVLGKLFF

j_call: TRBJ2-7
v_call: TRBV6-5
clone_size: NA
d_call: NA
cdr3_nt: TGTGCCAGCGCAGGGGCTCCGGCCTACGAGCAGTACTTC
cdr3_aa: CASAGAPAYEQYF

j_call: TRBJ2-2
v_call: TRBV4-3
clone_size: many
d_call: NA
cdr3_nt: TGCGCCAGCAGCCAAGCCAGGTTGTACGGGGAGCTGTTTTTT
cdr3_aa: CASSQARLYGELFF

j_call: TRBJ2-5
v_call: TRBV7-2
clone_size: NA
d_call: TRBD2
cdr3_nt: TGTGCCAGCAGCTCGAGACTAGCGGGGGAAGAGACCCAGTACTTC
cdr3_aa: CASSSRLAGEETQYF

j_call: TRBJ1-6
v_call: TRBV7-2
clone_size: NA
d_call: NA
cdr3_nt: TGTGCCAGCAGCAAGATGGACGTCGGGGGTAATTCACCCCTCCACTTT
cdr3_aa: CASSKMDVGGNSPLHF

j_call: TRBJ2-7
v_call: TRBV7-9
clone_size: NA
d_call: TRBD1
cdr3_nt: TGTGCCAGCAGCTTAAGTTCAGGGGGCGCCTACGAGCAGTACTTC
cdr3_aa: CASSLSSGGAYEQYF

j_call: TRBJ1-5
v_call: TRBV5-6
clone_size: NA
d_call: TRBD1
cdr3_nt: TGTGCCAGCAGCTTGTATGAGGGGGCTTGGAATCAGCCCCAGCATTTT
cdr3_aa: CASSLYEGAWNQPQHF

j_call: TRBJ2-7
v_call: TRBV5-1
clone_size: NA
d_call: NA
cdr3_nt: TGCGCCAGCAGCTCCGCGGGCTTGGGAGCCTACGAGCAGTACTTC
cdr3_aa: CASSSAGLGAYEQYF

j_call: TRBJ2-1
v_call: TRBV7-9
clone_size: few
d_call: TRBD2
cdr3_nt: TGTGCCAGCAGCCCGGCCCCGGGGCCGGGGAGGGGTGAGCAGTTCTTC
cdr3_aa: CASSPAPGPGRGEQFF

j_call: TRBJ2-4
v_call: TRBV5-4
clone_size: NA
d_call: NA
cdr3_nt: TGTGCCAGCAGCTTGGGGGGGGGCACCAACATTCAGTACTTC
cdr3_aa: CASSLGGGTNIQYF

j_call: TRBJ1-2
v_call: TRBV29-1
clone_size: NA
d_call: NA
cdr3_nt: TGCAGCATACAGAGGGGGGGCTATGGCTACACCTTC
cdr3_aa: CSIQRGGYGYTF

j_call: TRBJ1-1
v_call: TRBV6-5
clone_size: NA
d_call: NA
cdr3_nt: TGTGCCAGCAGTTACGCAGGGGTAGCTTTCTTT
cdr3_aa: CASSYAGVAFF

j_call: TRBJ1-5
v_call: TRBV11-2
clone_size: NA
d_call: TRBD1
cdr3_nt: TGTGCCAGCAGCTTCACGGCGGGTGGACAGGCCGATCAGCCCCAGCATTTT
cdr3_aa: CASSFTAGGQADQPQHF

j_call: TRBJ1-2
v_call: TRBV7-8
clone_size: NA
d_call: TRBD1
cdr3_nt: TGTGCCAGCAGCTTAGCGGCAGGGGGCTCGGGAGGCTACACCTTC
cdr3_aa: CASSLAAGGSGGYTF

j_call: TRBJ2-1
v_call: TRBV2
clone_size: many
d_call: TRBD2
cdr3_nt: TGTGCCAGCAGTTGGTCCGGATTAGCGGGGGTTTACAATGAGCAGTTCTTC
cdr3_aa: CASSWSGLAGVYNEQFF

j_call: TRBJ2-7
v_call: TRBV6-6
clone_size: NA
d_call: TRBD2
cdr3_nt: TGTGCCAGCAGTGATACTAGCGGGGTTCCCTACGAGCAGTACTTC
cdr3_aa: CASSDTSGVPYEQYF

j_call: TRBJ2-3
v_call: TRBV9
clone_size: NA
d_call: TRBD2
cdr3_nt: TGTGCCAGCAGCGTAGTCCCCTCTAGCGGGGGTGGTATTCGGAGAGATACGCAGTATTTT
cdr3_aa: CASSVVPSSGGGIRRDTQYF

j_call: TRBJ2-7
v_call: TRBV7-2
clone_size: NA
d_call: NA
cdr3_nt: TGTGCCAGCAGCCCAGGAGGGCGCTCCTACGAGCAGTACTTC
cdr3_aa: CASSPGGRSYEQYF

j_call: TRBJ2-7
v_call: TRBV5-4
clone_size: NA
d_call: TRBD1
cdr3_nt: TGTGCCAGCAGCTCGAAGGGACAGGGGATTGGGGAGCAGTACTTC
cdr3_aa: CASSSKGQGIGEQYF

j_call: TRBJ1-2
v_call: TRBV4-3
clone_size: few
d_call: NA
cdr3_nt: TGCGCCAGCAGCCAAGGGACAAGTCGAGTCTATGGCTACACCTTC
cdr3_aa: CASSQGTSRVYGYTF

j_call: TRBJ1-3
v_call: TRBV29-1
clone_size: few
d_call: NA
cdr3_nt: TGCAGCGTGATGCCGGGATCTGGAAACACCATATATTTT
cdr3_aa: CSVMPGSGNTIYF

j_call: TRBJ1-5
v_call: TRBV4-3
clone_size: NA
d_call: NA
cdr3_nt: TGCGCCAGCAGCCAACAAGGACAGCTACAGCCCCAGCATTTT
cdr3_aa: CASSQQGQLQPQHF

j_call: TRBJ1-5
v_call: TRBV14
clone_size: NA
d_call: NA
cdr3_nt: TGTGCCAGCAGCTATCAGAATCAGCCCCAGCATTTT
cdr3_aa: CASSYQNQPQHF